This T cell receptor (beta chain) was recovered during a study of memory CD4+ T cells and cytomegalovirus serostatus. Single viable CD3+CD4+CD8-CD45RO+ cells were sorted as the memory CD4+ T cells. This CDR3 region has 14 residues. V lost 0 bases to trimming and J lost 3 bases, with 6 bases between them. Per germline, CDR1 SGDLS and CDR2 YYNGEE. Sequencing used immunoSEQ multiplex PCR; TCRdb keeps in-frame clones, though not all of them. Found here are about 64,000 clones, approximately 80% of them singletons; the top ten hold 0.88%. The source of this sequence is an adult in good health and CMV-seronegative. The sample consisted of memory CD4+ T cells from blood. The chain has TRBV9 and TRBJ2-2; no reliable D call. CDR3 DNA: TGTGCCAGCAGCGTAGGCTGGGACACCGGGGAGCTGTTTTTT. Translating it yields CASSVGWDTGELFF.